A single sample gave rise to the 26 T cell receptor beta chains below, sequenced in a study of T cell repertoires in cytomegalovirus infection. TCRdb re-derived calls from the reads in MiXCR, one entry per CDR3 protein. The table includes about 27,000 distinct CDR3 sequences, over 15% detected once. What these receptors recognize is not known. The sequencing here drew on CD8+ T cells from cultured PBMCs, taken from culture after CMV antigen stimulation. Every receptor here comes from a human donor in good health (CMV status not recorded). Some clones in this sample may be carry-over from other donors' samples.

The chain links TRBV28 to TRBJ2-5; D is possibly TRBD1 (5 bases). Per the germline V gene, CDR1 is MDHEN and CDR2 is SYDVKM. V dropped 4 bases and J dropped 0 bases, with 18 bases sitting between them. The CDR3 loop spans 17 amino acids. The CDR3 DNA reads as TGTGCCAGCAGTTCCGTCGAACAGGAAAAGTACCAAGAGACCCAGTACTTC. Amino acid sequence: CASSSVEQEKYQETQYF.

This clonotype has a handful of counts. V gene TRBV27 combines with J gene TRBJ2-7; weak D call: TRBD2 (7 bases). Deletions cut 2 bases from V and 0 bases from J, with 11 bases between. The CDR3 length is 15 residues. CDR1 MNHEY and CDR2 SMNVEV come from the germline V gene (reference sequence). The CDR3 sequence is CASSLRGDISYEQYF. DNA for the CDR3: TGTGCCAGCAGTTTACGGGGGGACATCTCCTACGAGCAGTACTTC.

This clonotype has only a few counts. V gene TRBV7-2 combines with J gene TRBJ2-6; D is ambiguous. Trimming cost V 4 bases and J 0 bases, with 13 bases left between them. The CDR3 spans 17 residues. Germline loops: CDR1 SGHTA, CDR2 FQGNSA. The CDR3 coding sequence is TGTGCCAGCAGCTCCGCTAAAGACACCTCTGGGGCCAACGTCCTGACTTTC. Its protein is CASSSAKDTSGANVLTF.

In its sample, this clonotype was seen many times. The chain links TRBV10-3 to TRBJ1-1, with 9 nucleotides matching TRBD1. V trimming: 9 bases; J trimming: 4 bases; junction bases outside the gene matches: 3. The CDR3 is made up of 12 amino acids. Germline lookup yields CDR1 ENHRY and CDR2 SYGVKD. For the CDR3, the DNA is TGTGCCATAGGGACAGGGCGCACTGAAGCTTTCTTT. As protein: CAIGTGRTEAFF.

This clonotype appeared a few times. The chain carries TRBV7-3 and TRBJ2-7, with a tentative D call TRBD2 (6 bases). This CDR3 is 12 amino acids long. Germline lookup yields CDR1 SGHTA and CDR2 FQGTGA. V dropped 7 bases and J dropped 4 bases, with 11 bases sitting between them. CDR3 DNA: TGTGCCAGCAAAGGAGGGGATTACGAGCAGTACTTC. This encodes CASKGGDYEQYF.

This clonotype was seen more than once but under ten times. The gene calls are TRBV14 and TRBJ2-7; D may be TRBD1 (6 bases). The germline CDR1 and CDR2 sequences are SGHDN and FVKESK. The CDR3 is 13 residues long. V lost 4 bases and J lost 3, with 10 bases in between. CDR3 loop: CASSLGHFYEQYF. The CDR3, as DNA: TGTGCCAGCAGCCTGGGACACTTCTACGAGCAGTACTTC.

This clonotype was recorded a few times. This chain uses TRBV7-6 with TRBJ2-7, with TRBD1 identical over 7 bases. After removal of 6 bases from V and 3 bases from J, the junction contained 5 bases not matched to a gene. This CDR3 comprises 13 residues. Germline values: CDR1 SGHVS, CDR2 FNYEAQ. The CDR3 sequence is CASSQTGIYEQYF. Here the CDR3 DNA reads TGTGCCAGCAGTCAGACAGGGATCTACGAGCAGTACTTC.

The J gene is TRBJ2-7, the V gene TRBV27; TRBD1 or TRBD2 may be the D gene (5 bases each). Germline CDR1 is MNHEY and CDR2 is SMNVEV (reference sequence). V was clipped by 5 bases and J by 2 bases, with 13 bases between them. The CDR3 runs 14 residues. The CDR3 nucleotides are TGTGCCAGCAGTATGGGGACGGGAACCTACGAGCAGTACTTC. Protein product: CASSMGTGTYEQYF.

The rearrangement uses TRBV6-1 and TRBJ2-3; D not certain. This CDR3 spans 12 amino acids. Germline values: CDR1 MNHNS, CDR2 SASEGT. Between the trimmed V and J ends, which lost 2 bases and 7 bases, there was a span of 7 bases. As DNA, the CDR3 is TGTGCCAGCAGTGAACATCAATATACGCAGTATTTT. Its protein is CASSEHQYTQYF.

This clonotype came up a few times. V and J are TRBV7-9 and TRBJ1-4; TRBD1 aligns across 10 bases. There are 15 residues in the CDR3. Germline V gene data show CDR1 as SEHNR and CDR2 as FQNEAQ (reference sequence). J gave up 7 bases and V 5 bases, and 7 bases lay outside the gene matches. As DNA, the CDR3 is TGTGCCAGCAGCCCGCGACAGGGGGCGGGTGAAAAACTGTTTTTT. Residues: CASSPRQGAGEKLFF.

V gene TRBV6-2 or TRBV6-3 combines with J gene TRBJ1-5, with D possibly TRBD1 on 5 matching bases. Germline-derived CDR1 and CDR2 are MNHEY and SVGEGT. Trimming pared 7 bases from V and 0 bases from J, leaving 16 bases between. The CDR3 contains 16 residues. The CDR3, as DNA: TGTGCCAGCACTGCTTGGGACGCCGGTAGCAATCAGCCCCAGCATTTT. It yields the protein CASTAWDAGSNQPQHF.

This rearrangement joins TRBV20-1 to TRBJ2-3, with 9 bases identical to TRBD2. The V segment lost 7 bases and the J segment 2 bases; nucleotides outside the gene matches: 10. CDR3 size: 15 residues. The germline CDR1 and CDR2 sequences are DFQATT and SNEGSKA (reference sequence). Here the CDR3 DNA reads TGCAGTGTTAAGCTAGCGGGGTCCTTCACAGATACGCAGTATTTT. Amino acid sequence: CSVKLAGSFTDTQYF.

This clonotype was counted only a few times. For the CDR3, the DNA is TGTGCCAGCATGGAGAGGGGGGCCTACGAGCAGTACTTC. Translating gives CASMERGAYEQYF. The V and J genes are TRBV6-2 or TRBV6-3 and TRBJ2-7, with D perhaps being TRBD1 or TRBD2 (6 bases each). The CDR3 consists of 13 residues. V was pared by 7 bases and J by 2 bases, with 12 bases between. The germline CDR1 and CDR2 sequences are MNHEY and SVGEGT.

The chain couples TRBV7-8 to TRBJ1-2, with no clear D. The CDR3 totals 13 residues. Per the germline V gene, CDR1 is SGHVS and CDR2 is FQNEAQ. V dropped 0 bases and J dropped 4 bases, with 6 bases sitting between them. CDR3 loop: CASSLAGVYGYTF. The CDR3 coding sequence is TGTGCCAGCAGCTTAGCTGGGGTCTATGGCTACACCTTC. Together with reference TRBV7-8 and TRBJ1-2, the CDR3 gives the full variable domain: GAGVSQSPRYKVAKRGQDVALRCDPISGHVSLFWYQQALGQGPEFLTYFQNEAQLDKSGLPSDRFFAERPEGSVSTLKIQRTQQEDSAVYLCASSLAGVYGYTFGSGTRLTVV.

This clonotype showed up just a few times. V gene TRBV5-5 combines with J gene TRBJ2-1; 9 bases line up with TRBD1. The CDR3 totals 16 residues. V lost 0 bases to trimming and J lost 10 bases; unmatched junction nucleotides: 11. CDR1 is SGHKS, CDR2 YYEKEE, per germline (reference sequence). CDR3 in amino acids: CASSLERGQGSYEQFF. As DNA, the CDR3 is TGTGCCAGCAGCTTGGAGAGGGGACAGGGATCCTACGAGCAGTTCTTC.

This clonotype appeared a few times. The chain is built from TRBV6-2 or TRBV6-3 and TRBJ2-3; D not resolved. Germline V gene data show CDR1 as MNHEY and CDR2 as SVGEGT. CDR3 length: 11 amino acids. V was shortened by 6 bases and J by 3 bases, with 4 bases between the two germline ends. The CDR3 reads CASRETDTQYF. CDR3 sequence (DNA): TGTGCCAGCAGGGAGACAGATACGCAGTATTTT.

Of note for this clonotype: The junction departs from the called germline gene at one end, perhaps through a read error. This chain connects TRBV7-2 to TRBJ2-7; TRBD2 matches 11 bases. This CDR3 has 16 residues. The V gene's germline CDR1 is SGHTA and CDR2 FQGNSA. CDR3 loop: CASSRRLAGSSYKQYF. In DNA, the CDR3 is TGTGCCAGCAGCCGCAGACTAGCGGGGAGCTCCTACAAGCAGTACTTC.

The chain links TRBV7-6 to TRBJ1-1, with 8 bases identical to TRBD1. The CDR3 extends over 17 amino acids. Germline V lookup: CDR1 SGHVS, CDR2 FNYEAQ. The trim removed 3 bases at V and 6 bases at J, leaving 15 bases unmatched. The CDR3 DNA reads as TGTGCCAGCAGCTTTACCCCCCCGGACAGGGATGGCGCTGAAGCTTTCTTT. It translates to CASSFTPPDRDGAEAFF.

This chain uses TRBV6-2 or TRBV6-3 with TRBJ2-1, with 13 bases matching TRBD2. Germline CDR1 MNHEY, CDR2 SVGEGT. Germline trimming cut 6 bases from V and 0 bases from J; bases unmatched to any gene: 8. CDR3 length equals 18 residues. The DNA of the CDR3 is TGTGCCAGCAGCGCCGGGACTAGCGGGGTAGACTCCTACAATGAGCAGTTCTTC. It translates to CASSAGTSGVDSYNEQFF.

This clonotype turned up a few times. The CDR3: CASSLMGVSGGTLYNEQFF. The CDR3 DNA follows: TGTGCCAGCAGCTTAATGGGGGTTAGCGGGGGGACACTCTACAATGAGCAGTTCTTC. V and J are TRBV7-2 and TRBJ2-1; 10 nucleotides match TRBD2. CDR3 length equals 19 residues. Germline V CDR1 and CDR2: SGHTA, FQGNSA. V lost 2 bases and J lost 3; bases outside the gene matches: 13.

This clonotype was seen more than once but under ten times. The genes are TRBV7-2 and TRBJ1-3, with D possibly TRBD1 on 5 matching bases. Trimming stripped 3 bases from V and 3 bases from J, with 15 bases between. Germline V lookup: CDR1 SGHTA, CDR2 FQGNSA. This CDR3 has 16 residues. CDR3 sequence: CASSLPPRELGNTIYF. The CDR3 DNA follows: TGTGCCAGCAGCTTGCCCCCCAGGGAGCTTGGAAACACCATATATTTT.

This clonotype appeared a few times. This chain connects TRBV7-6 to TRBJ1-1; no reliable D call. Germline CDR1 is SGHVS and CDR2 is FNYEAQ. The CDR3 covers 13 residues. Trimming removed 5 bases at V and 8 bases at J, with 15 bases between. CDR3: CASSPGRIKEAFF. DNA for the CDR3: TGTGCCAGCAGCCCCGGACGGATAAAGGAAGCTTTCTTT. Based on the CDR3 plus reference TRBV7-6 and TRBJ1-1, the full variable domain is GAGVSQSPRYKVTKRGQDVALRCDPISGHVSLYWYRQALGQGPEFLTYFNYEAQQDKSGLPNDRFSAERPEGSISTLTIQRTEQRDSAMYRCASSPGRIKEAFFGQGTRLTVV.

This chain uses TRBV7-6 with TRBJ1-1; 10 bases line up with TRBD1. CDR1 is SGHVS, CDR2 FNYEAQ, per germline. V lost 0 bases to trimming and J lost 8 bases; unmatched junction nucleotides: 6. CDR3 size: 15 residues. The CDR3, as DNA: TGTGCCAGCAGCTTAGCGGAGACAGGGGGCACGGAAGCTTTCTTT. Amino acid sequence: CASSLAETGGTEAFF.

The rearrangement uses TRBV29-1 and TRBJ1-1; 11 bases map to TRBD1. Trimming at V came to 6 bases and at J to 4 bases, leaving 10 bases not matched to a gene. Germline V gives CDR1 SQVTM, CDR2 ANQGSEA. This CDR3 is built from 15 residues. The CDR3, as DNA: TGCAGCGTACTCGGACAGGGGGCGCCGGGCACTGAAGCTTTCTTT. Its protein product is CSVLGQGAPGTEAFF.

This clonotype appeared a few times. V and J are TRBV7-8 and TRBJ1-4, with D tentatively TRBD1 (6 bases). This CDR3 is built from 17 residues. Germline CDR1 SGHVS, CDR2 FQNEAQ. Trimming cost V 5 bases and J 0 bases, with 16 bases left between them. The CDR3 DNA sequence: TGTGCCAGCAGCCCTTACAGGGCTGGGCCAACTAATGAAAAACTGTTTTTT. It translates to CASSPYRAGPTNEKLFF.

In this sample, this clonotype turned up a few times. This chain links TRBV7-2 with TRBJ2-1; 8 bases are a match to TRBD1. Trimming took 5 bases from V and 7 from J; bases not matched to a gene: 13. Looked up from germline, CDR1 is SGHTA and CDR2 is FQGNSA. CDR3 length: 16 amino acids. CDR3 sequence reads: CASSRSGQGVFNEQFF. CDR3 DNA sequence: TGTGCCAGCAGCCGCAGTGGACAGGGCGTCTTTAATGAGCAGTTCTTC.